The clone carrying this T cell receptor beta chain appeared once. An end of the junction differs from the germline gene, which may be a read error. Reverse transcription of 0.5 to 1 ug RNA was performed with random hexamers. TCR beta CDR3 was amplified by immunoSEQ covering 54 Vbeta and 13 Jbeta. TCRdb independently ran MiXCR on the immunoSEQ multiplex PCR reads; one entry per CDR3 protein. The profile shows just over 150,000 distinct CDR3 sequences, about 95% of them singletons. The CDR3 spans 12 residues. CDR1 is SQVTM and CDR2 is ANQGSEA in the germline V gene. The data were taken from a study of CD8 T cells in Susac syndrome. Study summary: There were Susac syndrome patients who were therapy-naive at blood draw, others on corticosteroids, and others on intravenous immunoglobulin alone.

The study sequenced TCR beta in blood CD8+ and CD4+ T cells. Recently defined diagnostic criteria for definite or probable disease were fulfilled by Susac syndrome patients. This TCR was recovered from a human donor with Susac syndrome. The chain uses TRBV29-1 and TRBJ1-1; D remains unclear. The sequenced sample consisted of CD4+ T cells from PBMCs. The CDR3 loop is CSVEGRGVVAFF. CDR3 in DNA: TGCAGCGTCGAAGGGCGCGGAGTCGTAGCTTTCTTT.